This T cell receptor (beta chain) comes out of a study of T-cell memory formation after mild COVID-19. One entry per CDR3 protein, called by TCRdb with MiXCR from the 5' RACE reads. The table lists 270,000 or so distinct CDR3 sequences, around 15% of them singletons. Regarding the study as a whole: Whereas later expanders leaned CD4+, clones contracting day 15 to 85 showed a balanced CD4/CD8 makeup.

This clonotype was seen a handful of times. Its matching antigen is unknown. The germline V gene has CDR1 SGHTA and CDR2 FQGTGA. Trimming took off 6 bases at V and 3 bases at J, with 18 bases between the two ends. The CDR3 totals 16 residues. This clonotype originated in a man aged 18 to 35 who had mild COVID-19 (a few samples of this study predate the infection). Cell type and time point are not known. Sequences were obtained from PBMCs or a T cell subset sorted from them (not recorded which). The V call is TRBV7-3, the J call TRBJ2-1; possible D gene TRBD1, 6 bases. The CDR3 DNA is TGTGCCAGCAGTCTCAGGGGCCCTCCGGTCTACAATGAGCAGTTCTTC. It is translated as CASSLRGPPVYNEQFF.